The 25 T cell receptor beta chains below were found in one sample sequenced in a study of T cell responses to AZD1222 COVID-19 vaccine. Produced via immunoSEQ multiplex PCR; TCRdb's table is partial and in-frame only. The table shows roughly 120,000 clones, with 94% occurring only once. Here the sequenced sample was peripheral blood, taken on day 0 of AZD1222 vaccination. All receptors derive from an adult in good health.

The rearrangement joins TRBV12-3 or TRBV12-4 to TRBJ1-2; D ambiguous. V dropped 8 bases and J dropped 5 bases, with 12 bases sitting between them. This CDR3 region has 12 residues. CDR3 residues: CASQGGQYGYTF. CDR3 DNA sequence: TGTGCCAGCCAAGGAGGCCAGTATGGCTACACCTTC.

The genes are TRBV12-2 and TRBJ1-2; the table's TRBD1 call for D was not verified on the DNA. TRBV12-2 is an annotated pseudogene. CDR3 size: 16 residues. The CDR3 loop is CASRLEGVDRNYGYTF. In nucleotides, the CDR3 is TGTGCAAGTCGCTTAGAGGGGGTGGACAGGAACTATGGCTACACCTTC.

The chain carries TRBV7-9 and TRBJ2-7; 8 bases are shared with TRBD2. The CDR3 is 15 residues long. Germline CDR1 and CDR2: SEHNR and FQNEAQ (reference sequence). V dropped 4 bases and J dropped 3; count of bases not matched to a gene: 8. The CDR3 loop reads CASSSAGTRGYEQYF. Here the CDR3 DNA reads TGTGCCAGCAGCTCAGCCGGGACTAGGGGCTACGAGCAGTACTTC.

This chain connects TRBV27 to TRBJ1-2, with 11 bases identical to TRBD1. Germline V CDR1 and CDR2: MNHEY, SMNVEV (reference sequence). J gave up 5 bases and V 1 base, and 6 bases lay outside the gene matches. The CDR3 length is 16 residues. The CDR3 coding sequence is TGTGCCAGCAGTTTATACGGGACAGGGGGAGTTTATGGCTACACCTTC. Protein sequence: CASSLYGTGGVYGYTF.

V usage is TRBV28 and J usage is TRBJ2-3; D unclear. V was pared by 5 bases and J by 0 bases, with 9 bases between. This CDR3 contains 14 residues. Germline assignment: CDR1 MDHEN and CDR2 SYDVKM. The CDR3 DNA reads TGTGCCAGCAGTCCCCCACAGAGCACAGATACGCAGTATTTT. Residues: CASSPPQSTDTQYF.

This clone is a singleton in its sample. This sequence joins TRBV18 and TRBJ2-5; 7 nucleotides line up with TRBD1. Germline loops: CDR1 KGHSH, CDR2 LQKENI. V was pared by 6 bases and J by 4 bases, with 8 bases of the junction left unmatched. CDR3 size: 14 residues. The CDR3 protein is CASSPDRVVETQYF. The CDR3 coding sequence is TGTGCCAGCTCCCCCGACAGGGTCGTAGAGACCCAGTACTTC.

The V call is TRBV6-5, the J call TRBJ2-3, with D possibly matching TRBD2 (6 bases). The CDR3 totals 14 residues. V lost 4 bases and J 2 bases, leaving 10 bases between the germline ends. Germline loops: CDR1 MNHEY, CDR2 SVGAGI. The CDR3 nucleotides read TGTGCCAGCAGTTTCCGCGGGACCACAGATACGCAGTATTTT. Translation: CASSFRGTTDTQYF.

V and J are TRBV6-1 and TRBJ1-5; D is perhaps TRBD1 (5 bases). Trimming removed 1 base at V and 15 bases at J, with 25 bases between. Looked up from germline, CDR1 is MNHNS and CDR2 is SASEGT. CDR3 size: 16 residues. The chain's CDR3 is CASSEGLGPILSPVHF. The CDR3 coding sequence is TGTGCCAGCAGTGAAGGTCTGGGGCCCATTTTGAGTCCGGTGCATTTT.

CDR3 sequence reads: CASSPGTGEGRPQHF. As DNA, the CDR3 is TGTGCCAGCTCACCGGGGACAGGGGAGGGAAGGCCCCAGCATTTT. The J gene is TRBJ1-5, the V gene TRBV18; 10 bases map to TRBD1. The germline V gene encodes CDR1 KGHSH and CDR2 LQKENI. V gave up 3 bases and J gave up 9 bases; unmatched junction bases: 8. This CDR3 contains 15 residues.

This clone showed up just once. The V gene is TRBV6-6, the J gene TRBJ2-7; no definite D call. Germline CDR1 is MNHNY and CDR2 is SVGAGI (reference sequence). The CDR3 contains 13 residues. The ends were cut back, 9 bases at V and 2 bases at J, with 14 bases in the middle. CDR3 protein: CASGSSAPYEQYF. The DNA of the CDR3 is TGTGCCAGTGGGTCTTCGGCTCCCTACGAGCAGTACTTC.

The chain has TRBV7-6 and TRBJ2-7; the D gene is possibly TRBD2 (5 bases). The length of the CDR3 is 14 residues. V was cut by 4 bases and J by 5 bases, with 15 bases left in between. Germline V gene sequence: CDR1 SGHVS, CDR2 FNYEAQ. CDR3 sequence (DNA): TGTGCCAGCAGCTCGTCGGGGTCAAAAAACGAGCAGTACTTC. Residues: CASSSSGSKNEQYF.

The chain uses TRBV19 and TRBJ2-6; 8 bases map to TRBD1. Germline CDR1 LNHDA, CDR2 SQIVND (reference sequence). The V gene end was trimmed by 7 bases and the J gene end by 1 base; junction bases not matched to a gene: 6. The CDR3 runs to 16 residues. CDR3 coding DNA: TGTGCCAGTAACCCGACAGGGGAGTCTGGGGCCAACGTCCTGACTTTC. Its protein product is CASNPTGESGANVLTF.

The rearrangement uses TRBV9 and TRBJ2-7; 12 nucleotides match TRBD1. The CDR3 covers 15 residues. The germline V gene encodes CDR1 SGDLS and CDR2 YYNGEE. Germline trimming cut 4 bases from V and 3 bases from J; bases unmatched to any gene: 5. CDR3 sequence (DNA): TGTGCCAGCAGCATAGGGACAGGGGGCGACTACGAGCAGTACTTC. This encodes CASSIGTGGDYEQYF.

This chain joins TRBV6-2 or TRBV6-3 and TRBJ2-5, with 9 nucleotides matching TRBD2. In germline, CDR1 is MNHEY, CDR2 SVGEGT. Unmatched junction bases numbered 10, after V lost 2 bases and J lost 0 bases. This CDR3 contains 18 residues. In nucleotides, the CDR3 is TGTGCCAGCAGTTACAAGAAAGGGACTAGCAGATACCAAGAGACCCAGTACTTC. Its protein is CASSYKKGTSRYQETQYF.

The chain has TRBV3-1 (or the pseudogene TRBV3-2) and TRBJ1-4; TRBD1 aligns across 7 bases. V lost 6 bases and J lost 4; bases outside the gene matches: 8. Germline CDR1 and CDR2: LGHDT and YNNKEL (reference sequence). This CDR3 has 15 residues. The CDR3: CASSPRDSRNEKLFF. The CDR3 region has the DNA TGTGCCAGCAGTCCCCGGGACAGCCGTAATGAAAAACTGTTTTTT.

Only one count was recorded for this clone. This chain links TRBV19 with TRBJ2-5; 8 positions match TRBD1. Germline V gives CDR1 LNHDA, CDR2 SQIVND (reference sequence). There are 16 residues in the CDR3. V lost 5 bases, J lost 3 bases, and 11 bases stayed unmatched. This chain's CDR3 is CASSLGDRRLKETQYF. The CDR3 coding sequence is TGTGCCAGTAGTCTTGGGGACAGGAGACTAAAAGAGACCCAGTACTTC.

This chain uses TRBV19 with TRBJ1-3; 7 positions agree with TRBD1. CDR1 LNHDA and CDR2 SQIVND come from the germline V gene (reference sequence). This CDR3 region has 17 residues. J lost 0 bases, V lost 4 bases, and 9 bases had no gene match. The CDR3 nucleotides are TGTGCCAGTAGTACCTGGGACAGAACTCTCTCTGGAAACACCATATATTTT. Residues: CASSTWDRTLSGNTIYF.

The chain combines TRBV19 with TRBJ1-6; 9 nucleotides match TRBD1. Germline-derived CDR1 and CDR2 are LNHDA and SQIVND (reference sequence). Unmatched junction bases numbered 4, after V lost 8 bases and J lost 8 bases. This CDR3 region has 13 residues. The DNA for the CDR3 is TGTGCCAGTGGGACAGGGTCCGATTCACCCCTCCACTTT. This sequence encodes CASGTGSDSPLHF. Based on the CDR3 plus reference TRBV19 and TRBJ1-6, the full variable domain is DGGITQSPKYLFRKEGQNVTLSCEQNLNHDAMYWYRQDPGQGLRLIYYSQIVNDFQKGDIAEGYSVSREKKESFPLTVTSAQKNPTAFYLCASGTGSDSPLHFGNGTRLTVT.

The V gene is TRBV6-2 or TRBV6-3, the J gene TRBJ2-7; either TRBD1 or TRBD2 may fit D (7 bases each). Germline loops: CDR1 MNHEY, CDR2 SVGEGT. This CDR3 is 15 amino acids long. V lost 0 bases and J 1 base, leaving 10 bases between the germline ends. CDR3 in DNA: TGTGCCAGCAGTTACTCCAGGGGGGGTTCCTACGAGCAGTACTTC. It translates to CASSYSRGGSYEQYF.

The V gene is TRBV9, the J gene TRBJ2-2; tentative D call: TRBD2 (5 bases). V was clipped by 4 bases and J by 7 bases, with 20 bases between them. The CDR3 length is 16 residues. The germline CDR1 and CDR2 sequences are SGDLS and YYNGEE. In DNA form, the CDR3 reads TGTGCCAGCAGCCCAAGGACTGGTACTCCCGTCGGGGAGCTGTTTTTT. Its protein product is CASSPRTGTPVGELFF.

The chain uses TRBV28 and TRBJ2-2; possible D gene TRBD1, 5 bases. The CDR3 runs to 16 residues. Germline values: CDR1 MDHEN, CDR2 SYDVKM. Deletions cut 7 bases from V and 5 bases from J, with 20 bases between. The CDR3 loop is CASTLSLAGKTGELFF. CDR3 in DNA: TGTGCCAGCACCTTGTCGCTGGCAGGGAAAACCGGGGAGCTGTTTTTT.

The chain uses TRBV7-2 and TRBJ1-2, with D tentatively TRBD1 (5 bases). Germline V gene data show CDR1 as SGHTA and CDR2 as FQGNSA. Between the trimmed V and J ends, which lost 1 base and 0 bases, there was a span of 9 bases. CDR3 length equals 15 residues. CDR3 coding DNA: TGTGCCAGCAGCTTAGATTTCAGGGCTAACTATGGCTACACCTTC. Translation: CASSLDFRANYGYTF.

The chain uses TRBV7-8 and TRBJ2-3, with 8 bases fitting TRBD2. Germline CDR1 and CDR2: SGHVS and FQNEAQ. V gave up 0 bases and J gave up 5 bases; unmatched junction bases: 7. The CDR3 contains 16 residues. The CDR3 sequence is CASSLARGLALDTQYF. CDR3 nucleotides: TGTGCCAGCAGCTTAGCGCGTGGACTAGCCTTAGATACGCAGTATTTT.

The chain carries TRBV6-2 or TRBV6-3 and TRBJ2-7, with D perhaps TRBD2 (5 bases). V dropped 4 bases and J dropped 2 bases, with 18 bases sitting between them. This CDR3 comprises 16 residues. Germline V gene data show CDR1 as MNHEY and CDR2 as SVGEGT. The DNA of the CDR3 is TGTGCCAGCAGTTCCCCCTTTGCAGCGGAAGCCTACGAGCAGTACTTC. Translation gives CASSSPFAAEAYEQYF.

The V and J genes are TRBV4-1 and TRBJ2-2, with D possibly being TRBD1 (5 bases). The germline CDR1 and CDR2 sequences are MGHRA and YSYEKL. The CDR3 has 15 residues. With 4 bases removed from V and 9 bases from J, the gap between germline ends came to 18 bases. The CDR3 DNA reads TGCGCCAGCAGCCCTCAGGGCCGGCTGCAGCGGGAGCTGTTTTTT. It yields the protein CASSPQGRLQRELFF.